A single sample gave rise to the 18 T cell receptor beta chains below, sequenced in a study of blood T cell repertoires in COVID-19. Data came from immunoSEQ multiplex PCR; TCRdb stores just in-frame clones and leaves some out. The table shows 300,000 to 350,000 clones, with roughly 89% occurring only once. The source material was PBMCs or T cells enriched from blood (not recorded which). Receptor source: a woman aged 25 to 39 who had recovered from COVID-19.

The CDR3 reads CSVGTGDYYGYTF. As DNA, the CDR3 is TGCAGCGTTGGGACAGGGGATTACTATGGCTACACCTTC. This chain uses TRBV29-1 with TRBJ1-2, with 9 bases matching TRBD1. This CDR3 has 13 amino acids. Trimming took 4 bases from V and 3 from J; bases not matched to a gene: 3. Germline V CDR1 and CDR2: SQVTM, ANQGSEA.

V usage is TRBV6-4 and J usage is TRBJ2-1; 8 bases align to TRBD2. This CDR3 is 15 amino acids long. V shed 6 bases, J shed 5 bases, and the junction held 9 bases outside the gene matches. Germline CDR1 and CDR2: MRHNA and SNTAGT. DNA of the CDR3: TGTGCCAGCAGCCCATCCTTTAGCGGGAACAATGAGCAGTTCTTC. Translating gives CASSPSFSGNNEQFF.

This clone showed up just a few times. This chain uses TRBV7-6 with TRBJ1-1, with D maybe TRBD1 (6 bases). This CDR3 comprises 15 residues. V was pared by 5 bases and J by 6 bases, with 19 bases between. The germline CDR1 and CDR2 sequences are SGHVS and FNYEAQ. CDR3 loop: CASSPDAGAAAEAFF. CDR3 coding DNA: TGTGCCAGCAGCCCCGACGCAGGGGCGGCCGCTGAAGCTTTCTTT.

This sequence joins TRBV18 and TRBJ2-7; 7 nucleotides agree with TRBD2. CDR1 KGHSH and CDR2 LQKENI come from the germline V gene. With V trimmed by 2 bases and J by 2 bases, 3 bases remained unmatched. CDR3 length equals 14 residues. The CDR3 region is CASSPGEGPYEQYF. The CDR3 DNA reads TGTGCCAGCTCACCAGGGGAGGGCCCCTACGAGCAGTACTTC.

The chain uses TRBV6-1 and TRBJ1-2, with D hard to call. The CDR3 length is 13 residues. Trimming removed 2 bases from V and 5 bases from J, with 9 bases in between. Per germline, CDR1 MNHNS and CDR2 SASEGT. The CDR3, as DNA: TGTGCCAGCAGTGAACGAGCTCCTTATGGCTACACCTTC. Protein: CASSERAPYGYTF.

This chain joins TRBV6-5 and TRBJ2-1; 7 nucleotides align to TRBD2. CDR3 size: 13 residues. V lost 7 bases and J lost 10; bases outside the gene matches: 10. Germline loops: CDR1 MNHEY, CDR2 SVGAGI. The CDR3 nucleotides are TGTGCCAGCAAAGCTAGCGGAGCCGAGGAGCAGTTCTTC. It codes for CASKASGAEEQFF.

This clone occurred a few times. V gene TRBV7-3 combines with J gene TRBJ1-1; TRBD1 matches at 9 bases. CDR3 length: 15 amino acids. With 0 bases clipped from V and 7 bases from J, the junction kept 6 bases outside the gene matches. CDR1 is SGHTA, CDR2 FQGTGA, per germline. CDR3 bases: TGTGCCAGCAGCTTAACGGGACAGGGTGTTGGTGAAGCTTTCTTT. Its protein product is CASSLTGQGVGEAFF.

The V and J genes are TRBV7-9 and TRBJ2-5; TRBD1 aligns across 8 bases. CDR1 SEHNR and CDR2 FQNEAQ come from the germline V gene (reference sequence). This CDR3 is 14 amino acids long. V gave up 5 bases and J gave up 2 bases; unmatched junction bases: 4. The CDR3 coding sequence is TGTGCCAGCAGCCTCAGGACAGGGCAAGAGACCCAGTACTTC. Translated, it gives CASSLRTGQETQYF. The full variable domain, in which reference TRBV7-9 and TRBJ2-5 provide the parts outside the CDR3, is DTGVSQNPRHKITKRGQNVTFRCDPISEHNRLYWYRQTLGQGPEFLTYFQNEAQLEKSRLLSDRFSAERPKGSFSTLEIQRTEQGDSAMYLCASSLRTGQETQYFGPGTRLLVL.

This clone was seen only once. The rearrangement links TRBV15 to TRBJ2-7, with D possibly TRBD1 on 6 matching bases. CDR3 length: 16 residues. Trimming took 1 base from V and 7 from J, leaving 20 bases between them. Germline V gives CDR1 LNHNV, CDR2 YYDKDF (reference sequence). In nucleotides, the CDR3 is TGTGCCACCAGCAGAGGAACGGGGCAGGGGTTGTGGGAGCAGTACTTC. Encoded protein: CATSRGTGQGLWEQYF.

V and J are TRBV28 and TRBJ1-5, with unresolved D. The CDR3 consists of 17 residues. Trimming took 4 bases from V and 5 from J, leaving 21 bases between them. CDR1 is MDHEN and CDR2 is SYDVKM in the germline V gene. CDR3 nucleotide sequence: TGTGCCAGCAGTTCGTACTATAATCCGATTAGGTATCAGCCCCAGCATTTT. This encodes CASSSYYNPIRYQPQHF.

This rearrangement joins TRBV9 to TRBJ1-2, with D possibly being TRBD1 (5 bases). The germline gives CDR1 SGDLS, CDR2 YYNGEE. The CDR3 spans 15 residues. Trimming removed 3 bases at V and 3 bases at J, with 15 bases between. CDR3 sequence (DNA): TGTGCCAGCAGCGCAAGGGGTGCGGCCGACTATGGCTACACCTTC. This gives the protein CASSARGAADYGYTF.

This sequence joins TRBV24-1 and TRBJ1-6, with D maybe TRBD1 (6 bases). V was cut by 3 bases and J by 7 bases, with 18 bases left in between. CDR1 and CDR2 from the germline V gene are KGHDR and SFDVKD. The CDR3 consists of 17 residues. This CDR3 is CATSDPAGTLENSPLHF. The CDR3 region has the DNA TGTGCCACCAGTGATCCGGCCGGGACACTGGAAAATTCACCCCTCCACTTT.

This clone has a single count. The gene calls are TRBV15 and TRBJ1-3, with a weak D call TRBD1 (6 bases). Trimming cost V 0 bases and J 2 bases, with 14 bases left between them. Looked up from germline, CDR1 is LNHNV and CDR2 is YYDKDF (reference sequence). The CDR3 runs to 17 residues. Written as DNA, the CDR3 is TGTGCCACCAGCAGAGATCGAGGGGGAATGACTGGAAACACCATATATTTT. Amino acids: CATSRDRGGMTGNTIYF. Supplemented by reference TRBV15 and TRBJ1-3, the full variable domain reads DAMVIQNPRYQVTQFGKPVTLSCSQTLNHNVMYWYQQKSSQAPKLLFHYYDKDFNNEADTPDNFQSRRPNTSFCFLDIRSPGLGDTAMYLCATSRDRGGMTGNTIYFGEGSWLTVV.

The rearrangement uses TRBV14 and TRBJ2-1; 7 nucleotides line up with TRBD2. With 1 base clipped from V and 12 bases from J, the junction kept 9 bases outside the gene matches. Per the germline V gene, CDR1 is SGHDN and CDR2 is FVKESK. The CDR3 covers 14 residues. The CDR3 loop reads CASSQGVGGRPQFF. The CDR3 DNA follows: TGTGCCAGCAGCCAAGGGGTGGGCGGGAGACCGCAGTTCTTC.

This clone was counted a few times. The genes are TRBV24-1 and TRBJ2-1; 12 nucleotides align to TRBD2. Per the germline V gene, CDR1 is KGHDR and CDR2 is SFDVKD. This CDR3 has 16 residues. Trimming took 7 bases from V and 9 from J; bases not matched to a gene: 12. CDR3 in amino acids: CATRGSSSGRGSEQFF. CDR3 DNA sequence: TGTGCCACCAGAGGAAGTTCTAGCGGGAGGGGCAGTGAGCAGTTCTTC.

This clone occurred once. The germline gene is not matched at one end of the junction; a read error may be the cause. The gene calls are TRBV5-6 and TRBJ2-3, with TRBD2 identical over 14 bases. From germline, CDR1 is SGHDT and CDR2 YYEEEE. The CDR3 has 12 residues. The CDR3 DNA reads TGTGCCAGCAGCTTCGGGACTAGCGGGAGTTTTTTT. Translated, it gives CASSFGTSGSFF.

This clone showed up just a few times. The rearrangement links TRBV28 to TRBJ1-1; 9 bases agree with TRBD1. CDR3 length equals 13 residues. Germline V lookup: CDR1 MDHEN, CDR2 SYDVKM. With 11 bases clipped from V and 2 bases from J, the junction kept 6 bases outside the gene matches. The CDR3, as DNA: TGTGCCCACAACAGGGGGCTCAACACTGAAGCTTTCTTT. Translated, it gives CAHNRGLNTEAFF. Full variable domain (rest looked up from reference TRBV28 and TRBJ1-1): DVKVTQSSRYLVKRTGEKVFLECVQDMDHENMFWYRQDPGLGLRLIYFSYDVKMKEKGDIPEGYSVSREKKERFSLILESASTNQTSMYLCAHNRGLNTEAFFGQGTRLTVV.

Comment on this clone: Other nucleotide sequences from this sample produce the same CDR3. The V call is TRBV27, the J call TRBJ1-2; 8 positions match TRBD1. CDR1 and CDR2 from the germline V gene are MNHEY and SMNVEV (reference sequence). J gave up 6 bases and V 3 bases, and 6 bases lay outside the gene matches. The CDR3 contains 14 residues. This CDR3 is CASSFGRGRDGYTF. The CDR3 DNA reads as TGTGCCAGCAGTTTCGGCAGGGGGCGAGATGGCTACACCTTC.